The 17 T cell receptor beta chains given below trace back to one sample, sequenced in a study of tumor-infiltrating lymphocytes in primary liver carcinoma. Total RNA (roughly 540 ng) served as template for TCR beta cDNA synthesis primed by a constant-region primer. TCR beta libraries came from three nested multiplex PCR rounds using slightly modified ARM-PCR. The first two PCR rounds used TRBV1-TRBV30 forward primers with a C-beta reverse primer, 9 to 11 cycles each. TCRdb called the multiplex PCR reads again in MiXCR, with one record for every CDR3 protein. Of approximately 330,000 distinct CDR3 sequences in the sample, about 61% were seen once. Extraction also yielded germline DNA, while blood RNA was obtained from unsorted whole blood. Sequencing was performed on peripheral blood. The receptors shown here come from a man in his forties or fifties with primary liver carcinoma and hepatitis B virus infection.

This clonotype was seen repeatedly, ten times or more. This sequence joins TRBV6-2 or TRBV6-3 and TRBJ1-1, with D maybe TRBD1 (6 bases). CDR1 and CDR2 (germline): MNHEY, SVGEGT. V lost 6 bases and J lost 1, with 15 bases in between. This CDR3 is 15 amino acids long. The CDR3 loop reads CASRGAALQNTEAFF. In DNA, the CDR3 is TGTGCCAGCAGGGGGGCGGCTCTCCAGAACACTGAAGCTTTCTTT.

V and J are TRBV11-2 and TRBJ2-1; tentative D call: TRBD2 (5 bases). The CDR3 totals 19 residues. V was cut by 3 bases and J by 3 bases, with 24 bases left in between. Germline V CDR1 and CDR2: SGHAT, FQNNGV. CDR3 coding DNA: TGTGCCAGCAGCTTTGTGAAGGCGAAGCTAGTTCGGGGCTACAATGAGCAGTTCTTC. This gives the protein CASSFVKAKLVRGYNEQFF.

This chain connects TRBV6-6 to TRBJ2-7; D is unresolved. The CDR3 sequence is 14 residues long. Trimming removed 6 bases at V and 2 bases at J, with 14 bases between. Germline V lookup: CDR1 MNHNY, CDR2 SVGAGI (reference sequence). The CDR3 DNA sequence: TGTGCCAGCAGAAATAACCTTCTAACCTACGAGCAGTACTTC. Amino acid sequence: CASRNNLLTYEQYF.

For the CDR3, the DNA is TGTGCCAGCTCACCCTTAAGGACGGAAACCTACGAGCAGTACTTC. Translated: CASSPLRTETYEQYF. The chain has TRBV18 and TRBJ2-7; D unclear. Per germline, CDR1 KGHSH and CDR2 LQKENI. The CDR3 sequence is 15 residues long. V dropped 3 bases and J dropped 2 bases, with 14 bases sitting between them.

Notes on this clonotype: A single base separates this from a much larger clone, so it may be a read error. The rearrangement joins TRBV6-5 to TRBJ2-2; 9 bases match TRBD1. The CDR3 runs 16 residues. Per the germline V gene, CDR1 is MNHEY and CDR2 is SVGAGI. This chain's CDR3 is CPSSRLLQGAGGELFF. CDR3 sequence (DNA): TGTCCCAGCAGCCGACTATTACAGGGGGCGGGCGGGGAGCTGTTTTTT.

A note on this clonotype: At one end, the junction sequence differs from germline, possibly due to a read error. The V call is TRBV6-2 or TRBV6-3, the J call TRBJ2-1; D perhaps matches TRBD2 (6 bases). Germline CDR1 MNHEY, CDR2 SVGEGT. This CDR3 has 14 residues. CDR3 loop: CASSYDWREYEKFF. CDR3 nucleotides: TGTGCCAGCAGTTACGATTGGAGGGAATATGAGAAGTTCTTC.

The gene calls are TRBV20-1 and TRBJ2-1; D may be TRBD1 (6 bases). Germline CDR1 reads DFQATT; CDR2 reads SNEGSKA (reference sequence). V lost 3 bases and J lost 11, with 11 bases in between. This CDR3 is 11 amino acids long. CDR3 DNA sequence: TGCAGTGCTAGTTACAGGGCTAAGCAGTTCTTC. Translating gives CSASYRAKQFF.

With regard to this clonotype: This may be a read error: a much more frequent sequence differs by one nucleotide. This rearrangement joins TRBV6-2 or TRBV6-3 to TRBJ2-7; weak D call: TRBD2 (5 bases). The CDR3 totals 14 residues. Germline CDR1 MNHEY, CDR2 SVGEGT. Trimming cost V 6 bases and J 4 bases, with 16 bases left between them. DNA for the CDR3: TGTGCCAGCAGAGGGAGCGAGAGTCAGTACGAGCAGTACTTC. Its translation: CASRGSESQYEQYF.

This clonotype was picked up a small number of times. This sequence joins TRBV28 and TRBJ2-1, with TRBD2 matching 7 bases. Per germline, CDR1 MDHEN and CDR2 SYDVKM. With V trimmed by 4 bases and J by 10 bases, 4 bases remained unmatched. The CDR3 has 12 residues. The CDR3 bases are TGTGCCAGCAGTTCCGGGGGGACCGAGCAGTTCTTC. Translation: CASSSGGTEQFF. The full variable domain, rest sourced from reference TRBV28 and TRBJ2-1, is DVKVTQSSRYLVKRTGEKVFLECVQDMDHENMFWYRQDPGLGLRLIYFSYDVKMKEKGDIPEGYSVSREKKERFSLILESASTNQTSMYLCASSSGGTEQFFGPGTRLTVL.

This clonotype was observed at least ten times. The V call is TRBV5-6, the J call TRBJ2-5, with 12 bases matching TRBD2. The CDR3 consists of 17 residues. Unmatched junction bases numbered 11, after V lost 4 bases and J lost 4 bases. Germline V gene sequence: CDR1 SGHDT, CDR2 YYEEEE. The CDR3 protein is CASSHRTSGIVRETQYF. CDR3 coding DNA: TGTGCCAGCAGCCACCGGACTAGCGGGATTGTAAGAGAGACCCAGTACTTC.

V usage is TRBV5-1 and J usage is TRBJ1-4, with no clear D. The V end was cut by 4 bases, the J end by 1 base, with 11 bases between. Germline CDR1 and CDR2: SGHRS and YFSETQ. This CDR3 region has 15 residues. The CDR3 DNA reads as TGCGCCAGCAGCCCTGGTGGGCTAACTAATGAAAAACTGTTTTTT. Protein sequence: CASSPGGLTNEKLFF.

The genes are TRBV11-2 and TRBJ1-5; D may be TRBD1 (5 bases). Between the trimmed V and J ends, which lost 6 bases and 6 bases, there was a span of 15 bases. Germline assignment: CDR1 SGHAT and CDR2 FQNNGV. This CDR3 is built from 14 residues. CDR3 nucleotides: TGTGCCAGCAGTCTCGCAGGGTTGAGTCAGCCCCAGCATTTT. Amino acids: CASSLAGLSQPQHF.

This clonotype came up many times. The CDR3 region is CASSSRHDPPDTQYF. In DNA, the CDR3 is TGTGCCAGCAGCTCCCGGCACGACCCGCCTGATACGCAGTATTTT. The V and J genes are TRBV13 and TRBJ2-3; unclear D gene. This CDR3 has 15 residues. The germline V gene encodes CDR1 PRHDT and CDR2 FYEKMQ (reference sequence). V was clipped by 4 bases and J by 6 bases, with 17 bases between them.

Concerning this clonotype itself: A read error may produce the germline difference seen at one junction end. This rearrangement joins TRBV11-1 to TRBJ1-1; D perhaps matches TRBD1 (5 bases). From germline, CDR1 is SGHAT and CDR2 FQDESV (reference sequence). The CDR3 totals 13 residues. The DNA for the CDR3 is TGTGCCAGCAGTTCGCAGGGTGACACTGTAGCTTTCTTT. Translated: CASSSQGDTVAFF.

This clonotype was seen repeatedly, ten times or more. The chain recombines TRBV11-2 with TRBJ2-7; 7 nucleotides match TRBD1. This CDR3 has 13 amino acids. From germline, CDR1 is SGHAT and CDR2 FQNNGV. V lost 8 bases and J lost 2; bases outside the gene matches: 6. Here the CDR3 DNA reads TGTGCCAGCGAGGACAGGACAACCTACGAGCAGTACTTC. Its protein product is CASEDRTTYEQYF.

In DNA form, the CDR3 reads TGTGCCAGCAGCCCACGCGGGGGGCACTACGAGCAGTACTTC. Its protein product is CASSPRGGHYEQYF. The rearrangement joins TRBV7-9 to TRBJ2-7; 8 positions agree with TRBD2. The CDR3 consists of 14 residues. V dropped 5 bases and J dropped 3; count of bases not matched to a gene: 6. CDR1 and CDR2 (germline): SEHNR, FQNEAQ (reference sequence).

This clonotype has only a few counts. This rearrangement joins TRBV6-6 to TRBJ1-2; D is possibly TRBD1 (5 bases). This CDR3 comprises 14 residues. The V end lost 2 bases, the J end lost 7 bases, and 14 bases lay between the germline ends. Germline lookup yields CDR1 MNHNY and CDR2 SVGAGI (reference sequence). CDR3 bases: TGTGCCAGCAGTTACGGGGGAATCCGGGTTGGCTACACCTTC. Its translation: CASSYGGIRVGYTF.